What follows are 22 T cell receptor beta chains derived from one specimen sequenced in a study of blood T cell repertoires in COVID-19. The repertoire was sequenced with immunoSEQ multiplex PCR; TCRdb's copy has only in-frame clones and lacks some. Among around 700,000 clones listed, 85% to 90% were seen once. Sequenced input: peripheral blood. The receptors here all came from a woman aged 18-30 years with acute or convalescent COVID-19.

The V gene is TRBV7-9, the J gene TRBJ1-5, with 10 bases lining up with TRBD1. The CDR3 contains 17 residues. With V trimmed by 5 bases and J by 1 base, 8 bases remained unmatched. Germline assignment: CDR1 SEHNR and CDR2 FQNEAQ (reference sequence). The CDR3 is CASSQGQGRLSNQPQHF. The CDR3 coding sequence is TGTGCCAGCAGCCAGGGACAGGGGAGGTTGAGCAATCAGCCCCAGCATTTT. Based on the CDR3 plus reference TRBV7-9 and TRBJ1-5, the full variable domain is DTGVSQNPRHKITKRGQNVTFRCDPISEHNRLYWYRQTLGQGPEFLTYFQNEAQLEKSRLLSDRFSAERPKGSFSTLEIQRTEQGDSAMYLCASSQGQGRLSNQPQHFGDGTRLSIL.

J is TRBJ1-6 and V is TRBV28; D might be TRBD1 (6 bases). V was shortened by 3 bases and J by 2 bases, with 14 bases between the two germline ends. CDR1 is MDHEN, CDR2 SYDVKM, per germline. This CDR3 has 17 residues. CDR3 DNA sequence: TGTGCCAGCAGTTTGGAACCGGGACACCCCTATAATTCACCCCTCCACTTT. Protein product: CASSLEPGHPYNSPLHF.

This chain connects TRBV11-2 to TRBJ1-1, with D perhaps TRBD1 (5 bases). The CDR3 extends over 12 amino acids. The germline gives CDR1 SGHAT, CDR2 FQNNGV. V lost 4 bases, J lost 6 bases, and 9 bases lay in between. In DNA, the CDR3 is TGTGCCAGCAGCTCCGGACATGCTGAAGCTTTCTTT. It yields the protein CASSSGHAEAFF.

The gene calls are TRBV7-9 and TRBJ2-7, with 9 positions matching TRBD1. The V gene's germline CDR1 is SEHNR and CDR2 FQNEAQ (reference sequence). The trim removed 5 bases at V and 3 bases at J, leaving 11 bases unmatched. CDR3 size: 16 residues. CDR3 sequence: CASSGRGTGSIYEQYF. The CDR3, as DNA: TGTGCCAGCAGCGGAAGGGGGACAGGGAGTATCTACGAGCAGTACTTC.

This clone has just a few counts. V gene TRBV18 combines with J gene TRBJ2-3, with TRBD1 identical over 10 bases. The germline CDR1 and CDR2 sequences are KGHSH and LQKENI. V gave up 6 bases and J gave up 3 bases; unmatched junction bases: 9. The CDR3 has 16 residues. The CDR3 DNA follows: TGTGCCAGCTCTCCCGACAGGGGGCTGGGGACAGATACGCAGTATTTT. As protein: CASSPDRGLGTDTQYF.

J is TRBJ2-2 and V is TRBV19; D possibly corresponds to TRBD1 (7 bases). Germline assignment: CDR1 LNHDA and CDR2 SQIVND (reference sequence). V was cut by 7 bases and J by 5 bases, with 23 bases left in between. The CDR3 runs 17 residues. The CDR3 here is CASKVPPDRDLTGELFF. Written as DNA, the CDR3 is TGTGCCAGTAAGGTCCCCCCTGACAGGGACTTAACCGGGGAGCTGTTTTTT.

This rearrangement joins TRBV29-1 to TRBJ1-1, with a possible D match to TRBD1 (6 bases). V was pared by 5 bases and J by 6 bases, with 16 bases between. This CDR3 is 13 amino acids long. Germline V gene data show CDR1 as SQVTM and CDR2 as ANQGSEA. DNA for the CDR3: TGCAGCGTTTCGAGGACAGTAACATCTGAAGCTTTCTTT. Amino acid sequence: CSVSRTVTSEAFF.

Notes on this clone: One junction end does not reproduce the germline sequence, and a read error may be involved. V usage is TRBV2 and J usage is TRBJ2-7, with no clear D. In germline, CDR1 is SNHLY, CDR2 FYNNEI. The CDR3 runs 12 residues. CDR3 DNA: TGTGCCAGCCTTCCGGTCTCCGACGAGCAGTACTTC. Translating it yields CASLPVSDEQYF. Complete variable domain (other parts from reference TRBV2 and TRBJ2-7): EPEVTQTPSHQVTQMGQEVILRCVPISNHLYFYWYRQILGQKVEFLVSFYNNEISEKSEIFDDQFSVERPDGSNFTLKIRSTKLEDSAMYFCASLPVSDEQYFGPGTRLTVT.

The chain employs TRBV13 and TRBJ2-1, with TRBD1 matching over 7 bases. CDR3 length: 16 amino acids. The J segment lost 0 bases and the V segment lost 6 bases, leaving 8 bases of the junction unmatched. From germline, CDR1 is PRHDT and CDR2 FYEKMQ (reference sequence). The CDR3 reads CASRPRGQSSYNEQFF. CDR3 DNA sequence: TGTGCCAGCAGACCGAGGGGACAGAGCTCCTACAATGAGCAGTTCTTC.

The chain recombines TRBV4-3 with TRBJ2-3; no reliable D call. The germline gives CDR1 LGHNA, CDR2 YSLEER. Trimming cost V 0 bases and J 8 bases, with 9 bases left between them. This CDR3 region has 13 residues. CDR3 nucleotides: TGCGCCAGCAGCCAAGACGGCCGAGGTACGCAGTATTTT. Translated, it gives CASSQDGRGTQYF.

The V gene is TRBV15, the J gene TRBJ2-6; D is uncertain. V dropped 0 bases and J dropped 2 bases, with 5 bases sitting between them. The CDR3 is 15 amino acids. Germline lookup yields CDR1 LNHNV and CDR2 YYDKDF (reference sequence). The CDR3 nucleotides are TGTGCCACCAGCAGAGACAGTGCTGGGGCCAACGTCCTGACTTTC. Protein: CATSRDSAGANVLTF.

This chain links TRBV19 with TRBJ1-3; D is uncertain. Germline CDR1 LNHDA, CDR2 SQIVND (reference sequence). V shed 10 bases and J shed 2 bases, with 15 bases lying between them. The CDR3 has 14 amino acids. CDR3: CATQATGTGNTIYF. As DNA, the CDR3 is TGTGCCACCCAAGCGACGGGAACTGGAAACACCATATATTTT.

V and J are TRBV12-5 and TRBJ1-2; the match to TRBD1 covers 8 bases. The CDR3 covers 13 residues. The germline V gene encodes CDR1 LGHNT and CDR2 FRNRAP. The ends lost 4 bases at V and 8 bases at J; junction bases unmatched: 6. CDR3 nucleotide sequence: TGTGCTAGTGGTTCTCATCAGGGGGCGGGCTACACCTTC. It translates to CASGSHQGAGYTF.

The chain carries TRBV19 and TRBJ1-1; 9 bases line up with TRBD1. CDR3 length equals 13 residues. CDR1 and CDR2 from the germline V gene are LNHDA and SQIVND (reference sequence). After removal of 8 bases from V and 8 bases from J, the junction contained 9 bases not matched to a gene. CDR3 sequence reads: CASSHLTGGEAFF. DNA of the CDR3: TGTGCCAGTTCCCACTTAACAGGGGGCGAAGCTTTCTTT. The full variable domain, in which reference TRBV19 and TRBJ1-1 provide the parts outside the CDR3, is DGGITQSPKYLFRKEGQNVTLSCEQNLNHDAMYWYRQDPGQGLRLIYYSQIVNDFQKGDIAEGYSVSREKKESFPLTVTSAQKNPTAFYLCASSHLTGGEAFFGQGTRLTVV.

This rearrangement joins TRBV7-2 to TRBJ1-2, with a tentative D call TRBD1 (5 bases). CDR1 and CDR2 from the germline V gene are SGHTA and FQGNSA. The CDR3 consists of 14 residues. V was clipped by 4 bases and J by 6 bases, with 15 bases between them. The CDR3 DNA is TGTGCCAGCAGCTCGGGACTCCCTAGCCATGGCTACACCTTC. Translating gives CASSSGLPSHGYTF.

The rearrangement uses TRBV27 and TRBJ2-7, with TRBD1 matching 10 bases. The CDR3 covers 13 residues. The V and J ends lost 6 bases and 6 bases, in that order; junction bases with no gene match: 5. Germline values: CDR1 MNHEY, CDR2 SMNVEV (reference sequence). CDR3 sequence reads: CASRETGGSEQYF. In DNA, the CDR3 is TGTGCCAGCAGAGAGACAGGGGGCTCCGAGCAGTACTTC.

The CDR3 region is CASTGPGANVLTF. As DNA, the CDR3 is TGTGCCAGCACAGGGCCCGGGGCCAACGTCCTGACTTTC. This sequence joins TRBV2 and TRBJ2-6; perhaps TRBD1 as D (5 bases). The V gene's germline CDR1 is SNHLY and CDR2 FYNNEI. The CDR3 runs to 13 residues. V was cut by 7 bases and J by 4 bases, with 8 bases left in between.

The chain employs TRBV2 and TRBJ1-5; D remains ambiguous. CDR3 size: 14 residues. V lost 6 bases and J lost 6, with 15 bases in between. Germline V gives CDR1 SNHLY, CDR2 FYNNEI. The CDR3 loop is CASSSRREGQPQHF. The CDR3 DNA reads TGTGCCAGCAGCTCCCGTCGGGAGGGTCAGCCCCAGCATTTT. Combining the CDR3 with reference TRBV2 and TRBJ1-5 gives the whole variable domain EPEVTQTPSHQVTQMGQEVILRCVPISNHLYFYWYRQILGQKVEFLVSFYNNEISEKSEIFDDQFSVERPDGSNFTLKIRSTKLEDSAMYFCASSSRREGQPQHFGDGTRLSIL.

The V and J genes are TRBV11-2 and TRBJ2-5; 10 nucleotides match TRBD2. CDR1 SGHAT and CDR2 FQNNGV come from the germline V gene. Losses at the gene ends were 0 bases for V and 5 bases for J; bases not matched to a gene: 6. This CDR3 has 16 amino acids. CDR3 sequence reads: CASSLDLAGAGETQYF. In DNA, the CDR3 is TGTGCCAGCAGCTTAGATCTAGCGGGGGCCGGGGAGACCCAGTACTTC.

V usage is TRBV19 and J usage is TRBJ1-1; 8 positions agree with TRBD1. Germline V gene lookup returns CDR1 LNHDA and CDR2 SQIVND (reference sequence). The CDR3 length is 15 residues. V lost 2 bases and J lost 4; bases outside the gene matches: 6. CDR3 sequence: CASSINTGGGTEAFF. DNA of the CDR3: TGTGCCAGTAGTATAAACACAGGGGGTGGCACTGAAGCTTTCTTT.

This chain links TRBV5-8 with TRBJ1-6, with D possibly being TRBD1 (6 bases). Trimming removed 5 bases from V and 10 bases from J, with 22 bases in between. Germline V gene lookup returns CDR1 SGHTS and CDR2 YDEGEE. The CDR3 loop spans 16 amino acids. CDR3 DNA sequence: TGTGCCAGCAGGTCCGTGACTGAACAGGGACGATCACCCCTCCACTTT. Its protein is CASRSVTEQGRSPLHF.

This clone turned up a few times. V usage is TRBV6-5 and J usage is TRBJ2-1, with a tentative D call TRBD1 (5 bases). Germline V gene lookup returns CDR1 MNHEY and CDR2 SVGAGI. CDR3 length: 14 amino acids. V was trimmed by 6 bases and J by 8 bases, leaving 17 bases between them. Here the CDR3 reads CASSPTTEPDEQFF. The CDR3, as DNA: TGTGCCAGCAGCCCCACGACAGAACCCGATGAGCAGTTCTTC.